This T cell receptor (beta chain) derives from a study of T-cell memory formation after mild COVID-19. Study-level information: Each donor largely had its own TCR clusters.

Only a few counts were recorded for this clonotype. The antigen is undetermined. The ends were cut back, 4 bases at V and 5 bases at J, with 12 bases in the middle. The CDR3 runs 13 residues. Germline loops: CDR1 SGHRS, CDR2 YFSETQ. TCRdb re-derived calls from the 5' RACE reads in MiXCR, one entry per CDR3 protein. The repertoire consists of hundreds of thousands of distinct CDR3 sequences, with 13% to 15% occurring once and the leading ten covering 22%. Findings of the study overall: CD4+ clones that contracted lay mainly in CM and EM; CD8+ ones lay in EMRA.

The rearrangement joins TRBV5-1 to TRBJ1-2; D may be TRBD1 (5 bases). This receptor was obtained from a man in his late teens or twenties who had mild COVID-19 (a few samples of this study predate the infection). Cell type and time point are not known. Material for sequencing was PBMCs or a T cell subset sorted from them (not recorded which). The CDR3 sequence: CASSQPTEYGYTF. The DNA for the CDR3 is TGCGCCAGCAGCCAACCGACAGAATATGGCTACACCTTC.